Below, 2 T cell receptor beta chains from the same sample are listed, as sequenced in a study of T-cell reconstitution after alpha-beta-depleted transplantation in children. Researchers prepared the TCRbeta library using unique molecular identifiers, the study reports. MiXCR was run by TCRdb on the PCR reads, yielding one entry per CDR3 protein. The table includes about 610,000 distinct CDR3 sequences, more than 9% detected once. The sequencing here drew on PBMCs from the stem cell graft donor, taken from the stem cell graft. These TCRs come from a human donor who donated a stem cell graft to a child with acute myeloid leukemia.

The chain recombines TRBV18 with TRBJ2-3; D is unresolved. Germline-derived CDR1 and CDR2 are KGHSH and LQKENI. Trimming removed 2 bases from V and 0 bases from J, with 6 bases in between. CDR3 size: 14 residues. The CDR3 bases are TGTGCCAGCTCACCAGCGCCGAGCACAGATACGCAGTATTTT. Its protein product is CASSPAPSTDTQYF.

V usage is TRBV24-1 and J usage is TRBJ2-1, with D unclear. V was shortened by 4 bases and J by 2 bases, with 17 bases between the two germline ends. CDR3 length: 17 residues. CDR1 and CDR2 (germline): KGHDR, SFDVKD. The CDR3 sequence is CATSDRDPLPPYNEQFF. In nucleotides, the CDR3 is TGTGCCACCAGTGACCGAGATCCTCTCCCGCCCTACAATGAGCAGTTCTTC.